This passage covers 22 T cell receptor beta chains from one sample sequenced in a study of cytomegalovirus exposure and HLA in healthy donors. The PCR ran on 60 Vbeta and 13 Jbeta primers. TCRdb keeps only in-frame clones here, not all; method: immunoSEQ multiplex PCR. The sample yields 130,000 to 150,000 clones, 76% seen once. Sequenced: PBMCs. The origin of the receptors is a woman aged 40 to 50 in good health and CMV-seronegative.

The chain couples TRBV10-3 to TRBJ2-7, with 7 bases fitting TRBD2. Germline CDR1 and CDR2: ENHRY and SYGVKD. V gave up 2 bases and J gave up 3 bases; unmatched junction bases: 4. This CDR3 spans 14 amino acids. CDR3 coding DNA: TGTGCCATCAGTGAGGGGGGACTACGCTACGAGCAGTACTTC. Its protein is CAISEGGLRYEQYF.

CDR3 nucleotide sequence: TGTGCCAGCGGCCGGCCGGTGGGCCCCTATGGCTACACCTTC. Residues: CASGRPVGPYGYTF. The rearrangement links TRBV5-6 to TRBJ1-2; D not certain. Germline V gene data show CDR1 as SGHDT and CDR2 as YYEEEE. V lost 7 bases to trimming and J lost 4 bases, with 17 bases between them. The CDR3 has 14 residues.

The chain links TRBV5-1 to TRBJ1-3; 8 positions match TRBD1. Germline CDR1 reads SGHRS; CDR2 reads YFSETQ. The CDR3 is made up of 18 amino acids. V lost 1 base to trimming and J lost 1 base; unmatched junction nucleotides: 10. In DNA, the CDR3 is TGCGCCAGCAGCTTGAGGGGGACAGGTTCTACATCTGGAAACACCATATATTTT. Translated, it gives CASSLRGTGSTSGNTIYF. Combining the CDR3 with reference TRBV5-1 and TRBJ1-3 gives the whole variable domain KAGVTQTPRYLIKTRGQQVTLSCSPISGHRSVSWYQQTPGQGLQFLFEYFSETQRNKGNFPGRFSGRQFSNSRSEMNVSTLELGDSALYLCASSLRGTGSTSGNTIYFGEGSWLTVV.

This clone appeared a single time. J is TRBJ1-5 and V is TRBV6-5; the D is unclear. This CDR3 contains 12 residues. The germline CDR1 and CDR2 sequences are MNHEY and SVGAGI. Trimming left V 5 bases short and J 3 bases short, with 5 bases between. CDR3 sequence: CASSPLNQPQHF. CDR3 bases: TGTGCCAGCAGTCCACTCAATCAGCCCCAGCATTTT.

In its sample, this clone was seen a few times. This chain joins TRBV5-4 and TRBJ1-3, with TRBD1 matching 7 bases. This CDR3 has 16 amino acids. Germline assignment: CDR1 SGHNT and CDR2 YYREEE (reference sequence). The V and J ends lost 1 base and 4 bases, in that order; junction bases with no gene match: 8. The CDR3 sequence is CASSLKKGGAGNTIYF. The CDR3 bases are TGTGCCAGCAGCTTGAAAAAAGGGGGCGCAGGAAACACCATATATTTT.

This clone appeared once. This chain links TRBV29-1 with TRBJ2-2, with 8 bases matching TRBD2. CDR3 length: 12 amino acids. The junction had 4 bases not matched to a gene; V was cut back by 8 bases and J by 5 bases. Germline V gene sequence: CDR1 SQVTM, CDR2 ANQGSEA. The CDR3 region is CSLRGGTGELFF. The CDR3 DNA sequence: TGCAGCCTCCGGGGGGGGACCGGGGAGCTGTTTTTT.

The chain is built from TRBV5-1 and TRBJ2-2, with TRBD1 identical over 9 bases. The CDR3 consists of 18 residues. Trimming removed 4 bases from V and 2 bases from J; junction bases left unmatched: 12. CDR1 and CDR2 from the germline V gene are SGHRS and YFSETQ. The CDR3 loop reads CASSHRTGEASNTGELFF. The CDR3 DNA is TGCGCCAGCAGCCATAGGACAGGGGAGGCCTCCAACACCGGGGAGCTGTTTTTT.

The sample holds a few counts of this clone. V and J are TRBV7-9 and TRBJ1-1; D is uncertain. V was pared by 1 base and J by 0 bases, with 6 bases between. The CDR3 runs 14 residues. Germline assignment: CDR1 SEHNR and CDR2 FQNEAQ (reference sequence). The CDR3 protein is CASSLVRVNTEAFF. The CDR3 bases are TGTGCCAGCAGCTTAGTAAGAGTGAACACTGAAGCTTTCTTT.

The rearrangement uses TRBV18 and TRBJ2-1; 8 bases line up with TRBD2. CDR3 size: 16 residues. The germline V gene has CDR1 KGHSH and CDR2 LQKENI. The junction had 9 bases not matched to a gene; V was cut back by 4 bases and J by 4 bases. The CDR3 spells CASSQPGLAGYNEQFF. For the CDR3, the DNA is TGTGCCAGCTCACAACCGGGGCTAGCGGGTTACAATGAGCAGTTCTTC. Full variable domain (rest looked up from reference TRBV18 and TRBJ2-1): NAGVMQNPRHLVRRRGQEARLRCSPMKGHSHVYWYRQLPEEGLKFMVYLQKENIIDESGMPKERFSAEFPKEGPSILRIQQVVRGDSAAYFCASSQPGLAGYNEQFFGPGTRLTVL.

The chain uses TRBV10-1 and TRBJ2-1; 14 bases line up with TRBD2. Germline trimming cut 6 bases from V and 6 bases from J; bases unmatched to any gene: 4. The CDR3 runs 15 residues. Germline CDR1 and CDR2: WNHNN and SYGVQD (reference sequence). The CDR3 DNA reads TGCGCCAGCAGATCCGGGACTAGCGGGGGCAATGAGCAGTTCTTC. Translated, it gives CASRSGTSGGNEQFF.

This clone was detected only a few times. The gene calls are TRBV30 and TRBJ1-1; a possible D gene is TRBD1 (5 bases). Germline V gene lookup returns CDR1 GTSNPN and CDR2 SVGIG (reference sequence). This CDR3 comprises 14 residues. V was cut by 3 bases and J by 10 bases, with 21 bases left in between. CDR3 in DNA: TGTGCCTGGAGGGAGGGGCACCTCCCTAAAGGAGCTTTCTTT. This codes for CAWREGHLPKGAFF.

The V call is TRBV5-4, the J call TRBJ2-1; TRBD2 aligns across 12 bases. The ends lost 0 bases at V and 8 bases at J; junction bases unmatched: 3. Germline CDR1 reads SGHNT; CDR2 reads YYREEE (reference sequence). This CDR3 is 15 amino acids long. The CDR3 spells CASSLALAGGYEQFF. The CDR3 DNA reads TGTGCCAGCAGCTTGGCACTAGCGGGGGGCTATGAGCAGTTCTTC. The entire variable domain, with the rest obtained from reference TRBV5-4 and TRBJ2-1, is as follows: ETGVTQSPTHLIKTRGQQVTLRCSSQSGHNTVSWYQQALGQGPQFIFQYYREEENGRGNFPPRFSGLQFPNYSSELNVNALELDDSALYLCASSLALAGGYEQFFGPGTRLTVL.

This clone was detected a few times. The J gene is TRBJ1-1, the V gene TRBV28, with 7 bases lining up with TRBD1. Germline V gene sequence: CDR1 MDHEN, CDR2 SYDVKM. The CDR3 is 13 residues long. J gave up 5 bases and V 8 bases, and 8 bases lay outside the gene matches. CDR3 DNA sequence: TGTGCCAGCCAGGGACAGATGGGGACTGAAGCTTTCTTT. It translates to CASQGQMGTEAFF.

In its sample, this clone was seen a few times. This CDR3 is CASSQSRGQPQHF. CDR3 bases: TGTGCCAGCAGCCAATCTAGGGGTCAGCCCCAGCATTTT. V usage is TRBV14 and J usage is TRBJ1-5; tentative D call: TRBD1 (5 bases). The length of the CDR3 is 13 residues. The germline V gene encodes CDR1 SGHDN and CDR2 FVKESK. Trimming stripped 2 bases from V and 6 bases from J, with 8 bases between. Looking up the rest from reference TRBV14 and TRBJ1-5 gives the full variable domain: EAGVTQFPSHSVIEKGQTVTLRCDPISGHDNLYWYRRVMGKEIKFLLHFVKESKQDESGMPNNRFLAERTGGTYSTLKVQPAELEDSGVYFCASSQSRGQPQHFGDGTRLSIL.

The chain combines TRBV7-9 with TRBJ1-1; the D is unclear. Trimming left V 6 bases short and J 5 bases short, with 13 bases between. Per germline, CDR1 SEHNR and CDR2 FQNEAQ (reference sequence). This CDR3 has 13 residues. The CDR3 is CASRRTTVTEAFF. As DNA, the CDR3 is TGTGCCAGCAGACGTACCACAGTTACTGAAGCTTTCTTT.

V gene TRBV6-5 combines with J gene TRBJ2-7, with 7 bases lining up with TRBD2. This CDR3 has 14 amino acids. The V segment lost 8 bases and the J segment 0 bases; nucleotides outside the gene matches: 7. The germline CDR1 and CDR2 sequences are MNHEY and SVGAGI. The CDR3 DNA reads TGTGCCAGCGTCCCTAGCGGTAGCTCCTACGAGCAGTACTTC. Translated: CASVPSGSSYEQYF.

The J gene is TRBJ2-1, the V gene TRBV27; 9 nucleotides match TRBD2. The CDR3 sequence is 14 residues long. The J segment lost 3 bases and the V segment lost 5 bases, leaving 2 bases of the junction unmatched. Germline CDR1 MNHEY, CDR2 SMNVEV (reference sequence). The DNA of the CDR3 is TGTGCCAGCAGTGGACTAGCGAGCTACAATGAGCAGTTCTTC. Amino acid sequence: CASSGLASYNEQFF.

J is TRBJ2-1 and V is TRBV5-6; 8 bases map to TRBD2. There are 17 residues in the CDR3. V was pared by 4 bases and J by 4 bases, with 13 bases of the junction left unmatched. Germline CDR1 reads SGHDT; CDR2 reads YYEEEE. The CDR3 DNA is TGTGCCAGCAGCGCGAGCGGGGTAGCGGGGAATTACAATGAGCAGTTCTTC. It specifies CASSASGVAGNYNEQFF.

Written as DNA, the CDR3 is TGTGCCAGCAGAGTAACAGGGACCGGCAATGAGCAGTTCTTC. It specifies CASRVTGTGNEQFF. The gene calls are TRBV6-6 and TRBJ2-1; D possibly corresponds to TRBD1 (6 bases). The CDR3 length is 14 residues. V lost 6 bases and J 6 bases, leaving 15 bases between the germline ends. Germline CDR1 is MNHNY and CDR2 is SVGAGI (reference sequence).

The rearrangement uses TRBV7-7 and TRBJ2-1; no firm D call. The germline CDR1 and CDR2 sequences are SSHAT and FNYEAQ (reference sequence). V was trimmed by 1 base and J by 5 bases, leaving 6 bases between them. CDR3 length: 13 residues. In DNA form, the CDR3 reads TGTGCCAGCAGCTTAGGGGCCAACAATGAGCAGTTCTTC. Protein sequence: CASSLGANNEQFF.

The rearrangement uses TRBV4-1 and TRBJ2-5; D perhaps matches TRBD1 (7 bases). Trimming took 4 bases from V and 2 from J, leaving 14 bases between them. CDR3 length equals 15 residues. CDR1 is MGHRA, CDR2 YSYEKL, per germline. The CDR3: CASSRGGDRQETQYF. In nucleotides, the CDR3 is TGCGCCAGCAGCCGTGGAGGGGACAGACAAGAGACCCAGTACTTC.

The chain combines TRBV10-3 with TRBJ1-2; D ambiguous. V was pared by 11 bases and J by 2 bases, with 15 bases between. The length of the CDR3 is 13 residues. CDR1 and CDR2 from the germline V gene are ENHRY and SYGVKD. This CDR3 is CASHVGQNYGYTF. The CDR3, as DNA: TGTGCCTCCCACGTGGGCCAGAACTATGGCTACACCTTC.